This T cell receptor (beta chain) was recorded in a study of CD8 T cells in Susac syndrome. With random hexamers, 0.5 to 1 ug RNA was reverse transcribed. From the immunoSEQ multiplex PCR reads, TCRdb called clonotypes with MiXCR, one entry per CDR3 protein. The sample consists of hundreds of thousands of distinct CDR3 sequences, more than 70% of them appearing once. The V end was cut by 7 bases, the J end by 0 bases, with 7 bases between. This CDR3 comprises 13 residues. Germline values: CDR1 MNHEY, CDR2 SVGAGI. The sample was CD8+ T cells from PBMCs. The chain uses TRBV6-5 and TRBJ2-1; D unresolved. The TCR comes from a human donor with multiple sclerosis. The CDR3 region has the DNA TGTGCCAGCACCCCTGACTCCTACAATGAGCAGTTCTTC. Residues: CASTPDSYNEQFF.